These 13 T cell receptor beta chains came from one sample sequenced in a study of CXCR3-negative and CXCR3-positive naive CD8 T cells. The antigens of these receptors remain unknown. TRB cDNA was prepared as libraries by UMI-labeled 5' RACE. TCRdb re-called the 5' RACE reads and shows each CDR3 protein once, DNA omitted. The sample is made up of tens of thousands of distinct CDR3 sequences, and the top ten hold roughly 0.58% of it. Overall study results and limits: Relative to CXCR3-negative naive cells, CXCR3-positive naive cells had more hydrophobic TRB CDR3s.

The specimen sequenced was naive CXCR3+ CD8+ T cells from blood. Subset of the sample: CD45RO-CCR7+CD27+CD95- naive CD8+ T cells expressing CXCR3 (TNR3+). These receptors all come from a human donor in good health. Some clones in this sample may be carry-over from other donors' samples.

The chain recombines TRBV28 with TRBJ2-2. The CDR3 sequence is 12 residues long. Per germline, CDR1 MDHEN and CDR2 SYDVKM. This CDR3 is CASSLPSGELFF.

The CDR3 region is CASSPLRGGRDTQYF. The rearrangement uses TRBV4-3 and TRBJ2-3; with no DNA, the TCRdb D assignment of TRBD2 cannot be verified. Germline V gene data show CDR1 as LGHNA and CDR2 as YSLEER. The CDR3 loop spans 15 amino acids.

The rearrangement links TRBV7-2 to TRBJ2-7; no DNA is available, so the TRBD1 call from TCRdb remains unchecked. Germline assignment: CDR1 SGHTA and CDR2 FQGNSA. The CDR3 contains 15 residues. CDR3 loop: CASSLEPGHYYEQYF.

V usage is TRBV19 and J usage is TRBJ2-7; TCRdb's assignment of TRBD1 cannot be checked, as there is no DNA. The germline CDR1 and CDR2 sequences are LNHDA and SQIVND (reference sequence). This CDR3 comprises 13 residues. CDR3 protein: CASSGGPGGEQYF.

The V call is TRBV29-1, the J call TRBJ2-3; the TCRdb D gene call, TRBD1, has no DNA to confirm it. This CDR3 comprises 13 residues. From germline, CDR1 is SQVTM and CDR2 ANQGSEA. CDR3 in amino acids: CSAPDTNTDTQYF.

V is TRBV9 and J is TRBJ1-6. Per germline, CDR1 SGDLS and CDR2 YYNGEE. The CDR3 totals 16 residues. The CDR3 spells CASSVASSALNSPLHF.

CDR3 in amino acids: CASSSGVLSYNEQFF. This chain connects TRBV7-9 to TRBJ2-1. This CDR3 has 15 amino acids. CDR1 is SEHNR, CDR2 FQNEAQ, per germline (reference sequence).

The chain links TRBV7-3 to TRBJ1-2. This CDR3 region has 15 residues. The germline CDR1 and CDR2 sequences are SGHTA and FQGTGA. The CDR3 is CASSDQPADFYGYTF.

The J gene is TRBJ2-2, the V gene TRBV4-2. The CDR3 sequence is 15 residues long. From germline, CDR1 is LGHNA and CDR2 YNFKEQ. The CDR3 is CASSQEPGTTGELFF.

This chain connects TRBV12-3 or TRBV12-4 to TRBJ2-5. This CDR3 spans 12 amino acids. CDR3 region: CASSPVEETQYF.

The J gene is TRBJ2-1, the V gene TRBV12-3 or TRBV12-4; the TRBD2 assignment by TCRdb is unverifiable without DNA. This CDR3 has 13 residues. Here the CDR3 reads CGSTSGGGNEQFF.

The V and J genes are TRBV7-6 and TRBJ2-3; TCRdb lists TRBD1, though no DNA is available to test this call. Looked up from germline, CDR1 is SGHVS and CDR2 is FNYEAQ. The CDR3 covers 15 residues. The CDR3 region is CASSLMGGNTDTQYF.

The chain links TRBV20-1 to TRBJ2-1; TCRdb's D call, TRBD1, is unchecked because there is no DNA. Germline CDR1 reads DFQATT; CDR2 reads SNEGSKA (reference sequence). CDR3 length equals 14 residues. The CDR3 loop reads CSQKRGDKANEQFF.